This T cell receptor beta chain emerged from a study of cytomegalovirus exposure and HLA in healthy donors. Points from the study as a whole: Researchers reported in a later analysis that a missense DCLRE1C variant was tied to TCR beta V- and J-gene trimming. CMV serostatus alone was available as immune exposure information. Among donors in an Asian-associated ancestry cluster, a later analysis reportedly found fewer N-insertions than the roughly 670-donor mean.

The PCR used 60 Vbeta and 13 Jbeta primers. Assay used: immunoSEQ multiplex PCR; TCRdb lists only in-frame clones, some missing. The data contain under 150,000 clones, around 77% of them singletons. Concerning this clone: Antigen: not known.

This CDR3 contains 15 residues. From germline, CDR1 is SEHNR and CDR2 FQNEAQ (reference sequence). V was trimmed by 4 bases and J by 4 bases, leaving 13 bases between them. Nominal health characterized the donors when sampled, though unrecorded immune exposures were likely. This chain connects TRBV7-9 to TRBJ1-4, with a possible D match to TRBD1 (5 bases). The specimen was PBMCs. This TCR was recovered from a woman in her thirties in good health and CMV-seropositive. The CDR3 here is CASSSIDRYNEKLFF. The CDR3 DNA is TGTGCCAGCAGCTCTATCGACAGATATAATGAAAAACTGTTTTTT.